Reported below is one T cell receptor beta chain. The record originates from a study of blood T cell repertoires in COVID-19. The overall study: In each case, the material was cDNA or gDNA derived from T cells, B-cell-depleted T cells, or PBMCs.

There are 19 residues in the CDR3. Germline values: CDR1 KGHDR, CDR2 SFDVKD. The ends lost 1 base at V and 4 bases at J; junction bases unmatched: 12. Sequencing used immunoSEQ multiplex PCR; TCRdb keeps in-frame clones, though not all of them. The sample consists of more than 85,000 clones, 85% to 90% of them appearing once. The chain employs TRBV24-1 and TRBJ2-6, with TRBD1 matching over 7 bases. This receptor was identified in a human donor in a cohort sampled during active COVID-19. Sequencing was performed on peripheral blood. In DNA form, the CDR3 reads TGTGCCACCAGTGATTTTCCTGCAGGGGGTGTCGACGGGGCCAACGTCCTGACTTTC. Translating it yields CATSDFPAGGVDGANVLTF.